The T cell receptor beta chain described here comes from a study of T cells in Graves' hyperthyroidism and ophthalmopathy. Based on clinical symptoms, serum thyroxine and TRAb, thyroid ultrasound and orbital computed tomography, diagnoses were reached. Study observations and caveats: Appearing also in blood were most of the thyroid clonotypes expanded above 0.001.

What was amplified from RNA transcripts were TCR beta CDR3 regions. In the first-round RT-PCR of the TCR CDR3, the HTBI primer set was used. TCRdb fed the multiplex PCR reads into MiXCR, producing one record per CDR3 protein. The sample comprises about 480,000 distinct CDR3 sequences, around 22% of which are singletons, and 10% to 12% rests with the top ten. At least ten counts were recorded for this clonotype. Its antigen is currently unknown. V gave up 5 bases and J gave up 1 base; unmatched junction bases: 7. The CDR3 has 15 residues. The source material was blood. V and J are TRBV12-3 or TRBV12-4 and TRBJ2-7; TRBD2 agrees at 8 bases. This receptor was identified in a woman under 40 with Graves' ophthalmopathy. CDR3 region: CASSPLGTSSYEQYF. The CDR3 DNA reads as TGTGCCAGCAGTCCCCTAGGGACTAGTTCCTACGAGCAGTACTTC.